A selection of T cell receptor beta chains follows, all from one sample in a study of cytomegalovirus exposure and HLA in healthy donors. This table comes from immunoSEQ multiplex PCR, and its TCRdb copy is limited to in-frame clones, with some not included. This repertoire shows 90,000 to 100,000 clones, more than 75% found once; its top ten account for around 2%. Sample: PBMCs. These receptors were collected from a man aged 18 to 29 in good health and CMV-seronegative. Each CDR3 is given with its conserved first and last residue. The D gene is left open where the match is weak. Clone sizes are given selectively: once, few, many, or a class where the clone is expanded.

V	J	D	size	CDR3	DNA
TRBV4-2	TRBJ2-7	.	.	CASSQEGRAQISYEQYF	TGTGCCAGCAGCCAAGAGGGGAGAGCGCAGATTTCCTACGAGCAGTACTTC
TRBV27	TRBJ1-1	TRBD1	.	CASSLWVQGAERTEAFF	TGTGCCAGCAGTTTATGGGTCCAGGGGGCAGAGCGTACTGAAGCTTTCTTT
TRBV19	TRBJ2-5	TRBD2	.	CASSTLGLARETQYF	TGTGCCAGTAGTACCCTAGGACTAGCTCGGGAGACCCAGTACTTC
TRBV7-9	TRBJ1-1	.	.	CAGSPGNTEAFF	TGTGCCGGAAGTCCGGGAAACACTGAAGCTTTCTTT
TRBV10-3	TRBJ2-7	TRBD2	few	CAISEPGGGSSYEQYF	TGTGCCATCAGTGAGCCCGGCGGGGGAAGCTCCTACGAGCAGTACTTC
TRBV6-6	TRBJ2-3	TRBD2	.	CASSYSRGDTQYF	TGTGCCAGCAGTTACTCGCGGGGGGATACGCAGTATTTT
TRBV5-1	TRBJ1-4	TRBD1	.	CASSSGQGGEKLFF	TGCGCCAGCAGCTCGGGACAGGGGGGGGAAAAACTGTTTTTT
TRBV2	TRBJ1-5	.	few	CASSGQSNQPQHF	TGTGCCAGCAGTGGACAGAGTAATCAGCCCCAGCATTTT
TRBV5-1	TRBJ2-5	.	.	CASSLRRGKGETQYF	TGCGCCAGCAGCTTGAGGAGGGGAAAGGGAGAGACCCAGTACTTC
TRBV5-1	TRBJ2-7	TRBD1	few	CASTTQPGTETYEQYF	TGCGCCAGCACCACCCAACCCGGGACAGAGACTTACGAGCAGTACTTC
TRBV5-6	TRBJ1-2	TRBD1	.	CASSVQGADGYTF	TGTGCCAGCAGCGTACAGGGGGCTGATGGCTACACCTTC
TRBV5-1	TRBJ2-6	.	few	CASSLEDFPAGGSGANVLTF	TGCGCCAGCAGCTTGGAGGACTTCCCGGCAGGTGGATCTGGGGCCAACGTCCTGACTTTC
TRBV4-2	TRBJ1-5	.	once	CASSQEEQGAQGQPQHF	TGTGCCAGCAGCCAAGAGGAACAGGGAGCTCAAGGACAGCCCCAGCATTTT
TRBV11-3	TRBJ2-3	.	.	CASSLGRQTWGTQYF	TGTGCCAGCAGCTTAGGCCGACAGACGTGGGGTACGCAGTATTTT
TRBV14	TRBJ2-3	.	.	CASSRQNTQYF	TGTGCCAGCAGCCGCCAGAATACGCAGTATTTT
TRBV27	TRBJ1-2	.	.	CASSRTGGHGYTF	TGTGCCAGCAGCCGGACTGGGGGCCATGGCTACACCTTC
TRBV11-2	TRBJ2-1	TRBD1	.	CASSLAGTGFNEQFF	TGTGCCAGCAGCTTAGCCGGGACAGGGTTCAATGAGCAGTTCTTC
TRBV4-2	TRBJ1-5	.	.	CASSHLRAGFQDQPQHF	TGTGCCAGCAGCCATCTACGAGCGGGGTTTCAGGATCAGCCCCAGCATTTT
TRBV19	TRBJ1-3	TRBD1	.	CASSTRDSSGNTIYF	TGTGCCAGTAGCACCCGGGACAGCTCTGGAAACACCATATATTTT
TRBV4-1	TRBJ1-5	.	.	CASSPAQGIEQPQHF	TGCGCCAGCAGCCCGGCCCAGGGTATCGAGCAGCCCCAGCATTTT
TRBV2	TRBJ2-3	.	.	CASTQGVGRSTDTQYF	TGTGCCAGCACCCAAGGGGTAGGGCGTAGCACAGATACGCAGTATTTT
TRBV5-1	TRBJ1-1	.	.	CASSPHGNTEAFF	TGCGCCAGCAGCCCCCACGGGAACACTGAAGCTTTCTTT
TRBV9	TRBJ1-1	.	once	CASSVSMNTEAFF	TGTGCCAGCAGCGTCAGTATGAACACTGAAGCTTTCTTT
TRBV5-6	TRBJ1-6	.	.	CASSVRQAGNSPLHF	TGTGCCAGCAGCGTTCGACAGGCGGGTAATTCACCCCTCCACTTT
TRBV7-9	TRBJ1-5	.	.	CSSSFVIGRASNQPQHF	TGTTCCAGCAGCTTTGTCATCGGCAGGGCTAGCAATCAGCCCCAGCATTTT
TRBV7-9	TRBJ1-2	.	.	CASSLEPLDFGYGYTF	TGTGCCAGCAGCTTAGAGCCCTTGGACTTTGGCTATGGCTACACCTTC
TRBV6-1	TRBJ1-5	TRBD1	.	CAGSGQTNQPQHF	TGTGCCGGCTCGGGACAGACCAATCAGCCCCAGCATTTT
TRBV6-5	TRBJ1-5	TRBD1	.	CASSIGGQGYQPQHF	TGTGCCAGCAGTATCGGCGGACAGGGGTACCAGCCCCAGCATTTT
TRBV7-9	TRBJ1-2	TRBD1	.	CASSLAYLDRGNYGYTF	TGTGCCAGCAGCTTAGCTTATTTGGACAGGGGGAACTATGGCTACACCTTC
TRBV30	TRBJ1-6	.	.	CAWSVKGGPRNSPLHF	TGTGCCTGGAGTGTAAAGGGAGGGCCTAGGAATTCACCCCTCCACTTT
TRBV7-9	TRBJ1-1	TRBD1	few	CASSSDRLTEAFF	TGTGCCAGCAGCTCGGACAGGTTGACTGAAGCTTTCTTT
TRBV6-1	TRBJ2-3	.	.	CASSSRDLFTDTQYF	TGTGCCAGCAGTTCCAGGGATTTGTTCACAGATACGCAGTATTTT
TRBV5-1	TRBJ2-7	.	.	CASRSLMGSSDEQYF	TGCGCCAGCAGATCACTCATGGGGAGTTCTGACGAGCAGTACTTC
TRBV9	TRBJ1-3	.	few	CASSVAGSGNTIYF	TGTGCCAGCAGCGTGGCGGGCTCTGGAAACACCATATATTTT
TRBV5-1	TRBJ1-4	TRBD1	.	CASSLALDRGSNEKLFF	TGCGCCAGCAGCTTGGCGCTGGACAGGGGTTCGAATGAAAAACTGTTTTTT
TRBV18	TRBJ1-2	TRBD1	.	CASSPGQGQGYTF	TGTGCCAGCTCACCCGGACAGGGACAGGGCTACACCTTC
TRBV27	TRBJ1-2	TRBD1	.	CASRNHRDSNYGYTF	TGTGCCAGCAGAAACCACCGGGACAGTAACTATGGCTACACCTTC